This T cell receptor beta chain was retrieved from a study of blood T cell repertoires in COVID-19. Background on the study: The study drew acute and convalescent COVID-19 samples from the United States, Italy and Spain. Sample material is recorded as cDNA or gDNA derived from T cells, B-cell-depleted T cells, or PBMCs.

Deletions cut 0 bases from V and 8 bases from J, with 11 bases between. CDR3 size: 14 residues. CDR1 is SGHRS and CDR2 is YFSETQ in the germline V gene. As processed by the authors: Amplification from reference gene primers served as the basis for estimated nucleated cell counts. The method was immunoSEQ multiplex PCR; TCRdb's version includes in-frame clones alone and lacks a portion of them. For V, J and clone size, that table is used; D and trimming come from the DNA. In the table there are 40,000 to 50,000 clones, 75% to 90% of which are singletons. The sequencing sample was made of peripheral blood. The sequence was collected from a man aged 50 to 60 with active COVID-19. This chain joins TRBV5-1 and TRBJ1-4, with D tentatively TRBD1 (6 bases). The CDR3 bases are TGCGCCAGCAGCTTGGGGCAGGGGAAGGAAAAACTGTTTTTT. Amino acids: CASSLGQGKEKLFF.